The clone carrying this TCR beta chain has just one count. Antigen unknown. The source of the sample is a study of cytomegalovirus exposure and HLA in healthy donors. Study details: Within an early data release were around 87 million unique TCRs drawn from HLA-typed donors.

The study ran its PCR with 60 Vbeta and 13 Jbeta primers. The method was immunoSEQ multiplex PCR; TCRdb's version includes in-frame clones alone and lacks a portion of them. The sample includes under 200,000 clones, over 70% of them seen just once. The CDR3 runs to 14 residues. V shed 4 bases, J shed 4 bases, and the junction held 4 bases outside the gene matches. CDR1 and CDR2 (germline): SGHNT, YYREEE (reference sequence). Study results and caveats: A later analysis found most CMV-associated TCR beta chains apparently HLA-restricted. In an earlier analysis, most TCR beta V segments were productive about 87% or about 30% of the time. CMV antigen specificity of three CMV-associated chains was confirmed in vitro.

The V call is TRBV5-4, the J call TRBJ1-3, with TRBD1 matching 8 bases. This clonotype originated in a man aged 50-60 years in good health and CMV-seropositive. The sequencing input was PBMCs. CDR3 in amino acids: CASSPGTGGNTIYF. The CDR3 DNA is TGTGCCAGCAGCCCCGGGACAGGAGGAAACACCATATATTTT.